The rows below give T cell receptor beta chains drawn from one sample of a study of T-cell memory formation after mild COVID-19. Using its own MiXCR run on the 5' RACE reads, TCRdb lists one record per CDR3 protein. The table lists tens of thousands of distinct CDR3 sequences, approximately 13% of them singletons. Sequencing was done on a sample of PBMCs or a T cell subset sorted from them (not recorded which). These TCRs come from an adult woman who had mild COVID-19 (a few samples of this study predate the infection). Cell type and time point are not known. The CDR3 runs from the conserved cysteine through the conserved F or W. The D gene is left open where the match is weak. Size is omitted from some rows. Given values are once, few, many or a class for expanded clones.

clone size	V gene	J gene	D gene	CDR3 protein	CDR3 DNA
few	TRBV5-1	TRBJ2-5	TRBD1	CASSLGDREMEETQYF	TGCGCCAGCAGCTTGGGGGACAGGGAAATGGAAGAGACCCAGTACTTC
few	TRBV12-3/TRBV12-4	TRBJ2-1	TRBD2	CASSGLADYNEQFF	TGTGCCAGCAGCGGACTAGCGGACTACAATGAGCAGTTCTTC
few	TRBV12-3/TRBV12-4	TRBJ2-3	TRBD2	CASSGTSASTDTQYF	TGTGCCAGCAGTGGGACTAGCGCTAGCACAGATACGCAGTATTTT
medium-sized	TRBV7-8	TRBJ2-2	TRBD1	CASSLETGAGELFF	TGTGCCAGCAGCTTAGAGACAGGGGCCGGGGAGCTGTTTTTT
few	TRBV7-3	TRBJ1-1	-	CASSPTGNTEAFF	TGTGCCAGCTCACCTACAGGGAACACTGAAGCTTTCTTT
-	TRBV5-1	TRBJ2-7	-	CASSFFGRLPSYEQYF	TGCGCCAGCAGCTTTTTCGGCAGGCTCCCCTCCTACGAGCAGTACTTC
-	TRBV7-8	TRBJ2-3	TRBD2	CASSPGTRGDDTQYF	TGTGCCAGCAGCCCCGGGACTAGAGGGGATGATACGCAGTATTTT
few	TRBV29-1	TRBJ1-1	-	CSVEDEGLPRNTEAFF	TGCAGCGTTGAAGACGAGGGGCTGCCAAGGAACACTGAAGCTTTCTTT
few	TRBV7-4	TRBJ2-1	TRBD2	CASSSGTSGGPIGNEQFF	TGTGCCAGCAGCTCCGGGACTAGCGGGGGGCCTATAGGTAATGAGCAGTTCTTC
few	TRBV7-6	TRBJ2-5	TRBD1	CASSLLPPGQQETQYF	TGTGCCAGCAGCTTACTCCCCCCGGGACAGCAAGAGACCCAGTACTTC
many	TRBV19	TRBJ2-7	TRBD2	CASSAGWTSLYEQYF	TGTGCCAGTAGCGCGGGATGGACTAGCCTCTACGAGCAGTACTTC
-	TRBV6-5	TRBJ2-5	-	CASATWSQGLETQYF	TGTGCCAGCGCAACCTGGAGTCAGGGGTTGGAGACCCAGTACTTC
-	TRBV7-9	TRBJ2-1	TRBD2	CASSLGMQRLAGGVNEQFF	TGTGCCAGCAGCTTGGGGATGCAGCGACTAGCGGGAGGTGTAAATGAGCAGTTCTTC
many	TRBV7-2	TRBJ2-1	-	CASSPEVGTHSYNEQFF	TGTGCCAGCAGCCCTGAGGTGGGGACCCATTCCTACAATGAGCAGTTCTTC
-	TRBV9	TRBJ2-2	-	CASSLPRGGGPNQELFF	TGTGCCAGCAGCCTACCCCGTGGAGGGGGCCCAAACCAGGAGCTGTTTTTT
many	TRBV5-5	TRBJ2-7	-	CASSLRDRENSYEQYF	TGTGCCAGCAGCTTGAGGGACCGGGAAAACTCCTACGAGCAGTACTTC
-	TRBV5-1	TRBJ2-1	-	CASSPGTVEGNEQFF	TGCGCCAGCAGCCCGGGGACCGTGGAGGGCAATGAGCAGTTCTTC
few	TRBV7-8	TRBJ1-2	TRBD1	CASSPPTGVSYGYTF	TGTGCCAGCAGCCCCCCGACAGGGGTTAGCTATGGCTACACCTTC
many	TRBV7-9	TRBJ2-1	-	CASSPIWTQSYNEQFF	TGTGCCAGCAGCCCTATCTGGACACAGTCCTACAATGAGCAGTTCTTC
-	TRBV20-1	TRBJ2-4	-	CSARDWVGGLAKNIQYF	TGCAGTGCTAGAGATTGGGTCGGGGGGCTAGCCAAAAACATTCAGTACTTC
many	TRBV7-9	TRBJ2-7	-	CASSLDTQYPYEQYF	TGTGCCAGCAGCTTGGACACTCAGTACCCCTACGAGCAGTACTTC
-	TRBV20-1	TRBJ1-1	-	CSARDPDLGEGDTEAFF	TGCAGTGCTAGAGATCCCGATTTGGGAGAGGGAGACACTGAAGCTTTCTTT
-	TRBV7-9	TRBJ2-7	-	CASSLWSGDEQYF	TGTGCCAGCAGCTTGTGGAGTGGGGACGAGCAGTACTTC
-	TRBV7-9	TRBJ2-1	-	CASSLAEARDKFF	TGTGCCAGCAGCTTAGCGGAGGCTCGCGACAAGTTCTTC
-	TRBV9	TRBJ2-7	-	CASSVGTINYEQYF	TGTGCCAGCAGCGTAGGGACAATAAACTACGAGCAGTACTTC
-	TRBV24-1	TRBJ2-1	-	CATSDLGGNSYNEQFF	TGTGCCACCAGTGATTTGGGGGGGAACTCCTACAATGAGCAGTTCTTC